These 16 T cell receptor beta chains were all obtained from the same sample, sequenced in a study of Tregs in tolerant kidney transplant recipients. TCRdb's copy holds only in-frame clones and misses some; the assay was immunoSEQ multiplex PCR. The sample has about 73,000 clones, roughly 90% seen once; the top ten hold 0.34%. The sequencing used Tregs from blood, collected before the transplant. These receptors were taken from a human donor who received a combined kidney and bone marrow transplant.

This rearrangement joins TRBV28 to TRBJ1-1; D is uncertain. Trimming took 7 bases from V and 3 from J, leaving 9 bases between them. The CDR3 totals 12 residues. Germline loops: CDR1 MDHEN, CDR2 SYDVKM. This CDR3 reads CASTLTDTEAFF. The CDR3 region has the DNA TGTGCCAGCACCTTAACGGACACTGAAGCTTTCTTT.

The V gene is TRBV6-6, the J gene TRBJ2-3; 7 bases line up with TRBD2. This CDR3 comprises 15 residues. The germline V gene encodes CDR1 MNHNY and CDR2 SVGAGI (reference sequence). J gave up 5 bases and V 6 bases, and 11 bases lay outside the gene matches. In DNA, the CDR3 is TGTGCCAGCAGCAGAGCGGGACCCACACAAGATACGCAGTATTTT. This codes for CASSRAGPTQDTQYF.

This clone was recorded once. CDR3 DNA: TGCGCCAGCAGCTTGAATCTGGCGAACACTGAAGCTTTCTTT. Its protein product is CASSLNLANTEAFF. This chain uses TRBV5-1 with TRBJ1-1, with no clear D. Trimming stripped 1 base from V and 1 base from J, with 8 bases between. The CDR3 loop spans 14 amino acids. Germline lookup yields CDR1 SGHRS and CDR2 YFSETQ.

The chain recombines TRBV5-1 with TRBJ2-3; tentative D call: TRBD2 (6 bases). The CDR3 extends over 15 amino acids. CDR1 is SGHRS and CDR2 is YFSETQ in the germline V gene. V was trimmed by 4 bases and J by 0 bases, leaving 12 bases between them. CDR3 sequence reads: CASSPLAQSTDTQYF. CDR3 bases: TGCGCCAGCAGCCCCCTAGCGCAGAGCACAGATACGCAGTATTTT.

The chain has TRBV21-1 and TRBJ2-5; no DNA check was done on the table's D call, TRBD2. TRBV21-1 is a pseudogene locus. The CDR3 has 15 amino acids. CDR3 DNA sequence: TGTGCCAGCAGCAAAGGTAGCGGGAGGGCCGAGGAGCAGTACTTC. Amino acid sequence: CASSKGSGRAEEQYF.

The J gene is TRBJ2-5, the V gene TRBV6-1, with D possibly being TRBD1 (6 bases). V lost 6 bases and J 5 bases, leaving 19 bases between the germline ends. Germline V CDR1 and CDR2: MNHNS, SASEGT. The CDR3 loop spans 15 amino acids. Written as DNA, the CDR3 is TGTGCCAGCAGGGGTTCAGGGGTATCTTGGGAGACCCAGTACTTC. It translates to CASRGSGVSWETQYF.

The chain has TRBV28 and TRBJ1-2, with 9 positions matching TRBD1. Germline CDR1 and CDR2: MDHEN and SYDVKM. The CDR3 consists of 14 residues. V gave up 6 bases and J gave up 8 bases; unmatched junction bases: 10. The CDR3 region has the DNA TGTGCCAGCAGCCTACAGGGGGCGCAGGGAGGCTACACCTTC. Its protein is CASSLQGAQGGYTF.

This chain joins TRBV25-1 and TRBJ2-3; the match to TRBD2 covers 13 bases. CDR3 length equals 18 residues. The germline V gene encodes CDR1 MGHDK and CDR2 SYGVNS. The V and J ends lost 6 bases and 1 base, in that order; junction bases with no gene match: 10. CDR3 coding DNA: TGTGCCAGCAGCCGGACTAGCGGGAGCGTTGGTGGCACAGATACGCAGTATTTT. It specifies CASSRTSGSVGGTDTQYF.

The chain recombines TRBV4-1 with TRBJ1-5; D remains ambiguous. CDR1 and CDR2 (germline): MGHRA, YSYEKL. The CDR3 is 14 residues long. V was pared by 6 bases and J by 9 bases, with 18 bases between. CDR3 nucleotides: TGCGCCAGCAGTAAGGACGGGAGTCATCGGCCCCAGCATTTT. Translated: CASSKDGSHRPQHF.

This chain joins TRBV9 and TRBJ2-5, with D perhaps TRBD2 (7 bases). This CDR3 is built from 14 residues. V gave up 1 base and J gave up 5 bases, with 12 bases separating them. In germline, CDR1 is SGDLS, CDR2 YYNGEE. The CDR3 DNA follows: TGTGCCAGCAGCGTAAGGGGGGGCAGGGAGACCCAGTACTTC. It is translated as CASSVRGGRETQYF. Together with reference TRBV9 and TRBJ2-5, the CDR3 gives the full variable domain: DSGVTQTPKHLITATGQRVTLRCSPRSGDLSVYWYQQSLDQGLQFLIQYYNGEERAKGNILERFSAQQFPDLHSELNLSSLELGDSALYFCASSVRGGRETQYFGPGTRLLVL.

The V gene is TRBV7-2, the J gene TRBJ2-7, with 11 nucleotides matching TRBD1. CDR3 length equals 15 residues. The V segment lost 1 base and the J segment 4 bases; nucleotides outside the gene matches: 3. CDR1 is SGHTA and CDR2 is FQGNSA in the germline V gene. DNA for the CDR3: TGTGCCAGCAGCTTAGAGGGACAGGGGGTTTACGAGCAGTACTTC. Translated, it gives CASSLEGQGVYEQYF. Full variable domain (outside the CDR3, taken from reference TRBV7-2 and TRBJ2-7): GAGVSQSPSNKVTEKGKDVELRCDPISGHTALYWYRQSLGQGLEFLIYFQGNSAPDKSGLPSDRFSAERTGGSVSTLTIQRTQQEDSAVYLCASSLEGQGVYEQYFGPGTRLTVT.

The chain recombines TRBV30 with TRBJ1-2; unclear D gene. The CDR3 covers 13 residues. Per germline, CDR1 GTSNPN and CDR2 SVGIG (reference sequence). Trimming cost V 2 bases and J 2 bases, with 9 bases left between them. The CDR3 reads CAWSREANYGYTF. In nucleotides, the CDR3 is TGTGCCTGGAGTAGGGAGGCAAACTATGGCTACACCTTC.

This rearrangement joins TRBV6-5 to TRBJ1-4; TRBD1 might be the D (5 bases). Per germline, CDR1 MNHEY and CDR2 SVGAGI. V was trimmed by 6 bases and J by 8 bases, leaving 13 bases between them. The CDR3 has 13 amino acids. CDR3 bases: TGTGCCAGCAGCCGGGGACCACAAGAAAAACTGTTTTTT. It translates to CASSRGPQEKLFF.

This chain joins TRBV5-1 and TRBJ1-5; D uncertain. V dropped 2 bases and J dropped 5 bases, with 8 bases sitting between them. CDR3 length: 13 residues. Germline lookup yields CDR1 SGHRS and CDR2 YFSETQ. CDR3 nucleotides: TGCGCCAGCAGCTTCGGTGGGGATCAGCCCCAGCATTTT. It specifies CASSFGGDQPQHF.

This chain uses TRBV28 with TRBJ2-7; 8 nucleotides align to TRBD1. After removal of 7 bases from V and 5 bases from J, the junction contained 7 bases not matched to a gene. CDR1 and CDR2 (germline): MDHEN, SYDVKM. The CDR3 is 13 residues long. CDR3 sequence (DNA): TGTGCCAGCACCAGGACAGGGAATGACGAGCAGTACTTC. It specifies CASTRTGNDEQYF. Drawing the rest from reference TRBV28 and TRBJ2-7, the complete variable domain is DVKVTQSSRYLVKRTGEKVFLECVQDMDHENMFWYRQDPGLGLRLIYFSYDVKMKEKGDIPEGYSVSREKKERFSLILESASTNQTSMYLCASTRTGNDEQYFGPGTRLTVT.

The DNA of the CDR3 is TGCAGTGCAAGCAGGGGGAATGAGCAGTTCTTC. This translates into CSASRGNEQFF. The genes are TRBV20-1 and TRBJ2-1; 7 nucleotides align to TRBD1. Germline V lookup: CDR1 DFQATT, CDR2 SNEGSKA (reference sequence). V was pared by 6 bases and J by 7 bases, with 3 bases of the junction left unmatched. The CDR3 is made up of 11 amino acids.